This T cell receptor (beta chain) was recorded in a study of T cell clonality in common variable immunodeficiency. Study findings and constraints: Common variable immunodeficiency TCR beta sequences reportedly had fewer deletions and N-nucleotide insertions.

CDR1 ENHRY and CDR2 SYGVKD come from the germline V gene. This CDR3 is built from 14 residues. After removal of 3 bases from V and 2 bases from J, the junction contained 3 bases not matched to a gene. Caucasian heritage predominated among both patients and controls. Produced via immunoSEQ multiplex PCR; TCRdb's table is partial and in-frame only. This sample's clone table lists about 15,000 clones. On this clone: Its antigen is undetermined. The read stops 3 residues short of the end of the CDR3; the missing end is completed from the germline J gene.

The sequence derives from a human donor with common variable immunodeficiency. The rearrangement joins TRBV10-3 to TRBJ2-7; 8 bases are shared with TRBD2. The sequencing input was peripheral blood mononuclear cells. Partial CDR3 DNA: TGTGCCATCAGTGATAGCGGGGACGCCTACGAG. Its translation is CAISDSGDAYE. The full CDR3 protein reads CAISDSGDAYEQYF.